The rows below give T cell receptor beta chains drawn from one sample of a study of HIV-infected patients and healthy controls. Via MiXCR, TCRdb re-called the 5' RACE reads, giving one row per CDR3 protein. The table lists roughly 6,000 distinct CDR3 sequences, roughly a tenth of them singletons. Sequences were derived from blood, sampled before antiretroviral therapy. These receptors all stem from an adult with HIV infection. CDR3s include the opening cysteine and the closing phenylalanine or tryptophan.

TRBJ2-1 | TRBV4-2 | CASSQDGTYPRDEQFF
TRBJ1-2 | TRBV20-1 | CSAPYTGVGGYTF
TRBJ1-2 | TRBV5-1 | CASSLGDGPYGYTF
TRBJ2-1 | TRBV5-1 | CASSLWTGSYNEQFF
TRBJ2-3 | TRBV6-5 | CASRGTGSTDTQYF
TRBJ1-1 | TRBV6-6 | CASSYPRALNTEAFF
TRBJ1-5 | TRBV28 | CASSPVGNQPQHF
TRBJ2-7 | TRBV7-9 | CASTEGRAGSNEQYF
TRBJ2-2 | TRBV6-5 | CASAGVAKAGELFF
TRBJ1-5 | TRBV18 | CATTDGVNQPQHF
TRBJ1-2 | TRBV27 | CASSPPKGQLDGYTF
TRBJ2-7 | TRBV5-6 | CASSLQSYEQYF
TRBJ1-2 | TRBV5-1 | CASSLPSPKNYGYTF
TRBJ1-5 | TRBV5-5 | CASSLGPSGQGGAQPQHF
TRBJ2-7 | TRBV3-1 | CASSQERRQTYEQYF
TRBJ1-1 | TRBV19 | CASSVPGLNTEAFF
TRBJ2-7 | TRBV2 | CASKRAPGQGANEQYF
TRBJ2-3 | TRBV4-1 | CASSRGLAGGQSTTDTQYF
TRBJ1-5 | TRBV4-1 | CASQADRADQPQHF
TRBJ2-3 | TRBV7-9 | CASSPLPRGIVTDTQYF
TRBJ1-1 | TRBV10-1 | CASSEDRLRRQKMNTEAFF
TRBJ2-4 | TRBV12-3/TRBV12-4 | CASTRTEGSIQYF
TRBJ2-7 | TRBV6-5 | CASSRRVSYEQYF
TRBJ1-1 | TRBV5-1 | CASSDRDTSVNTEAFF
TRBJ2-3 | TRBV7-2 | CASSFWDLTTPGDTQYF
TRBJ1-1 | TRBV27 | CASSLGTGGFTEAFF
TRBJ2-3 | TRBV2 | CASKVGPGTNTDTQYF
TRBJ1-6 | TRBV6-5 | CASSIGDGTPFDPPLHF
TRBJ2-5 | TRBV7-2 | CASSSPPGIPQETQYF
TRBJ1-5 | TRBV28 | CASTFQAKKPQHF
TRBJ2-1 | TRBV2 | CASRSPPPNNEQFF
TRBJ2-5 | TRBV29-1 | CSVGGGNQETQYF
TRBJ2-1 | TRBV9 | CASSPEGKLGNEQFF
TRBJ1-3 | TRBV6-1 | CASSETGGADTIYF
TRBJ2-3 | TRBV9 | CASSVTMAFTDTQYF